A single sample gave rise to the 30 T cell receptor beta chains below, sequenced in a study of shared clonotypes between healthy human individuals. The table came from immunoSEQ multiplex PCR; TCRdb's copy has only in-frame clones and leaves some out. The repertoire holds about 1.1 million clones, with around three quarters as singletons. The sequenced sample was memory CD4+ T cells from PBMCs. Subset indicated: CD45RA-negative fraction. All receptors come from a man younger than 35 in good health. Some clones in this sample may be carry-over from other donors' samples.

As DNA, the CDR3 is TGTGCCAGCAGCGATGGACAGGGGTCCGCCAATCAGCCCCAGCATTTT. Translated, it gives CASSDGQGSANQPQHF. The chain uses TRBV2 and TRBJ1-5; 9 bases are shared with TRBD1. Unmatched junction bases numbered 9, after V lost 6 bases and J lost 3 bases. Germline lookup yields CDR1 SNHLY and CDR2 FYNNEI. The CDR3 is 16 amino acids.

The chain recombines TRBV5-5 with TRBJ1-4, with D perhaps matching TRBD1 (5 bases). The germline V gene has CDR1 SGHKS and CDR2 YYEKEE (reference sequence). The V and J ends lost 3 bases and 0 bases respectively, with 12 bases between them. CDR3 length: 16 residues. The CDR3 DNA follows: TGTGCCAGCAGCTGGGCGGGGCGTGCAACTAATGAAAAACTGTTTTTT. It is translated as CASSWAGRATNEKLFF.

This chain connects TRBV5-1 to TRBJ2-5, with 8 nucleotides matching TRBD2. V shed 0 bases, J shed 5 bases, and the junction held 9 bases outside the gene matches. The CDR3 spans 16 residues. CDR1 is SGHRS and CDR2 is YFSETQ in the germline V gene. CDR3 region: CASSLGVAGSVETQYF. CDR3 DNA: TGCGCCAGCAGCTTGGGGGTAGCGGGATCCGTGGAGACCCAGTACTTC.

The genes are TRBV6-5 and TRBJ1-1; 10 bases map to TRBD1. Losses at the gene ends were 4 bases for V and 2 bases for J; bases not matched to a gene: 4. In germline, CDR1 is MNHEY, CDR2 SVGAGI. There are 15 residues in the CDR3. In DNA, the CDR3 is TGTGCCAGCAGTTCCTGGACAGGGGGAAACACTGAAGCTTTCTTT. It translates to CASSSWTGGNTEAFF.

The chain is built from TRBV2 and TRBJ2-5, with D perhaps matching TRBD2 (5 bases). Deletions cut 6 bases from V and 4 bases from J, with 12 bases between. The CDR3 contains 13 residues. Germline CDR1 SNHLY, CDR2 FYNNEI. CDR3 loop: CASRIGVLETQYF. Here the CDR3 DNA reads TGTGCCAGCAGGATCGGGGTGCTAGAGACCCAGTACTTC.

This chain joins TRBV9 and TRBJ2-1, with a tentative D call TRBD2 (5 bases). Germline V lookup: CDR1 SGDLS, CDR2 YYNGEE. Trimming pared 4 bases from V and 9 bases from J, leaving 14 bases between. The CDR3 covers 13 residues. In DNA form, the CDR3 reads TGTGCCAGCAGCAGGACTGTAAAGGTTGAGCAGTTCTTC. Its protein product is CASSRTVKVEQFF.

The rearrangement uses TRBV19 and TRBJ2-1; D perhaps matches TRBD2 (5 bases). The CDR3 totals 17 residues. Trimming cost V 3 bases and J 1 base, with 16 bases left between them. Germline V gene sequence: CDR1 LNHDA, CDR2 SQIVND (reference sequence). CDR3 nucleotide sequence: TGTGCCAGTAGTATCAGTGGTACTAGAGTATCCTACAATGAGCAGTTCTTC. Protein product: CASSISGTRVSYNEQFF.

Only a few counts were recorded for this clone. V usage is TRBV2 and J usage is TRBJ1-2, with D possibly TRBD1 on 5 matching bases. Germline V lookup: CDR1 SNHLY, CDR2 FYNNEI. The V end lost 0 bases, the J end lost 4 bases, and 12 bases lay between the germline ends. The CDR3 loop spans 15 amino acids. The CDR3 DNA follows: TGTGCCAGCAGTGAAGCAAGGGGAGCGCTCTATGGCTACACCTTC. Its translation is CASSEARGALYGYTF.

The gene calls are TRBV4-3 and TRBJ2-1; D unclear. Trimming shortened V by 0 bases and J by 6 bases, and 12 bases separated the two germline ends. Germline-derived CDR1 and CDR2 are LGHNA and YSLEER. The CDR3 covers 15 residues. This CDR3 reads CASSQETLGFNEQFF. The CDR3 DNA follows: TGCGCCAGCAGCCAAGAAACCTTAGGGTTCAATGAGCAGTTCTTC.

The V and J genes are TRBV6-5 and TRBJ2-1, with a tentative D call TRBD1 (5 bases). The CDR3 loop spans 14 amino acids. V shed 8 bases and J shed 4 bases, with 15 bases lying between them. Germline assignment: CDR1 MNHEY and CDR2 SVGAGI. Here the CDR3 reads CASSAWGFYNEQFF. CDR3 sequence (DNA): TGTGCCAGCTCTGCCTGGGGCTTTTACAATGAGCAGTTCTTC.

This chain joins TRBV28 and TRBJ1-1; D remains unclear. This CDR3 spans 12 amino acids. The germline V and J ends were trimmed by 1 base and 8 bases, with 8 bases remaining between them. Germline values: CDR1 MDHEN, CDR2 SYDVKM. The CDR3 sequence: CASSLLAQEAFF. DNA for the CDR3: TGTGCCAGCAGTTTATTAGCACAAGAAGCTTTCTTT.

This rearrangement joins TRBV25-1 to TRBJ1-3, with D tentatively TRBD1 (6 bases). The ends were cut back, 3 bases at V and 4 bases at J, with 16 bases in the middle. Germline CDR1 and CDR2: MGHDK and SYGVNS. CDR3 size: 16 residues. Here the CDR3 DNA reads TGTGCCAGCAGTGACGGGACACATTGGCCCGGAAACACCATATATTTT. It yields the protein CASSDGTHWPGNTIYF. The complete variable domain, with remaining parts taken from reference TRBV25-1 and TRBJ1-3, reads EADIYQTPRYLVIGTGKKITLECSQTMGHDKMYWYQQDPGMELHLIHYSYGVNSTEKGDLSSESTVSRIRTEHFPLTLESARPSHTSQYLCASSDGTHWPGNTIYFGEGSWLTVV.

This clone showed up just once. Written as DNA, the CDR3 is TGCGCCAGCAGCTTACAGGGCCAGGCAGATACGCAGTATTTT. Translation gives CASSLQGQADTQYF. The chain recombines TRBV5-1 with TRBJ2-3; maybe TRBD1 (6 bases). Deletions cut 2 bases from V and 4 bases from J, with 11 bases between. The CDR3 contains 14 residues. From germline, CDR1 is SGHRS and CDR2 YFSETQ.

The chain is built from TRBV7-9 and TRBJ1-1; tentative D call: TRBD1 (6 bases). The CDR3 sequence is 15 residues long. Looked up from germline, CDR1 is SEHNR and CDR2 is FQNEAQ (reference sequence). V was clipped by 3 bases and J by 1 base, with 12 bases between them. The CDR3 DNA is TGTGCCAGCAGCTTCCGGGACACTAGGAACACTGAAGCTTTCTTT. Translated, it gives CASSFRDTRNTEAFF.

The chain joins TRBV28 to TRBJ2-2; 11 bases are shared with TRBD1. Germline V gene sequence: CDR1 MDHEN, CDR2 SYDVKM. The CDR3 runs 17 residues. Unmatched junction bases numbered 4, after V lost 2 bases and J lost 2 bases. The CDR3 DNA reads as TGTGCCAGCAGTTTACCCGGACAGGGGGCAAACACCGGGGAGCTGTTTTTT. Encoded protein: CASSLPGQGANTGELFF.

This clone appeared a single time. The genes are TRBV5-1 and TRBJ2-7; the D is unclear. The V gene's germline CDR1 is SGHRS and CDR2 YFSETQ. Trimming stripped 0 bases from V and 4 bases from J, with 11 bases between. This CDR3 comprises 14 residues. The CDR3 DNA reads TGCGCCAGCAGCTTGGCTTTAGGAGTATACGAGCAGTACTTC. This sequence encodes CASSLALGVYEQYF.

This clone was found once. The CDR3, as DNA: TGTGCCAGCAAGCTTGTAGGGGCTAGCACCGGGGAGCTGTTTTTT. Residues: CASKLVGASTGELFF. V is TRBV27 and J is TRBJ2-2; the D gene is possibly TRBD1 (5 bases). Germline V gene data show CDR1 as MNHEY and CDR2 as SMNVEV (reference sequence). The CDR3 consists of 15 residues. V was clipped by 7 bases and J by 4 bases, with 16 bases between them.

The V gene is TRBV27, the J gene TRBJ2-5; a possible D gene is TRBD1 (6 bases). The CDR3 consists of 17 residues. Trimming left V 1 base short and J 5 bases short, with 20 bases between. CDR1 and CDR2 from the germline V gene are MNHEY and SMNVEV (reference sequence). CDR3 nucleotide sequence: TGTGCCAGCAGTTTATTCAGGGGCAGGGATGTCCTCGAGACCCAGTACTTC. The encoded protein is CASSLFRGRDVLETQYF.

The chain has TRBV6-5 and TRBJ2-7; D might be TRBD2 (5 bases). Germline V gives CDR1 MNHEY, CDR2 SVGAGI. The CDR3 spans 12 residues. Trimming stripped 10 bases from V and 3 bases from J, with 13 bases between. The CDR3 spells CATRGLHYEQYF. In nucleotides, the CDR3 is TGTGCCACCCGAGGGTTGCACTACGAGCAGTACTTC.

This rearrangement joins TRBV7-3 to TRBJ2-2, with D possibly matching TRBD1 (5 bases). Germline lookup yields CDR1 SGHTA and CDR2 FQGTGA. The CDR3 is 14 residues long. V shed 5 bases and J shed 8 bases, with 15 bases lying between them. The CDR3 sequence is CASSAGHFSGELFF. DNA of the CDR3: TGTGCCAGCAGCGCCGGACATTTTTCTGGGGAGCTGTTTTTT. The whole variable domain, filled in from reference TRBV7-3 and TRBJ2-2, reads GAGVSQTPSNKVTEKGKYVELRCDPISGHTALYWYRQSLGQGPEFLIYFQGTGAADDSGLPNDRFFAVRPEGSVSTLKIQRTERGDSAVYLCASSAGHFSGELFFGEGSRLTVL.

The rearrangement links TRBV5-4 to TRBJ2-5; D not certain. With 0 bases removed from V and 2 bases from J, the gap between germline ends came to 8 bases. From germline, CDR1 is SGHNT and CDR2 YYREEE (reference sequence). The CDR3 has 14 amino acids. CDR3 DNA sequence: TGTGCCAGCAGCTTGGCACACCTACAAGAGACCCAGTACTTC. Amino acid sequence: CASSLAHLQETQYF. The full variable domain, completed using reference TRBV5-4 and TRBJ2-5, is ETGVTQSPTHLIKTRGQQVTLRCSSQSGHNTVSWYQQALGQGPQFIFQYYREEENGRGNFPPRFSGLQFPNYSSELNVNALELDDSALYLCASSLAHLQETQYFGPGTRLLVL.

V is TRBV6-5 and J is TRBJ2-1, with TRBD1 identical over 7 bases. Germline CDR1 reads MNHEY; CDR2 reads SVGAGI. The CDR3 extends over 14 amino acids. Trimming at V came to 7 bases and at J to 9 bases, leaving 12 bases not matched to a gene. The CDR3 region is CASTPSRGRVEQFF. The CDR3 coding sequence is TGTGCCAGCACTCCCTCGAGGGGGCGTGTTGAGCAGTTCTTC.

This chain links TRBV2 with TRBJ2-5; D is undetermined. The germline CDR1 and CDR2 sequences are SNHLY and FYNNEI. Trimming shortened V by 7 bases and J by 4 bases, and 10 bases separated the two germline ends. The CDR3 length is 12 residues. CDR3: CASTPRGETQYF. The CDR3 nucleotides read TGTGCCAGCACGCCACGAGGAGAGACCCAGTACTTC.

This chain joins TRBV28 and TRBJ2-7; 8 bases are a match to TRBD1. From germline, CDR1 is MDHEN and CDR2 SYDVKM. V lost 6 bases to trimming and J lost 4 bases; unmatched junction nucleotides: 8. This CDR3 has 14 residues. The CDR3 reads CASRRTGLSYEQYF. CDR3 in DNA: TGTGCCAGCAGGAGGACAGGGTTGTCTTACGAGCAGTACTTC.

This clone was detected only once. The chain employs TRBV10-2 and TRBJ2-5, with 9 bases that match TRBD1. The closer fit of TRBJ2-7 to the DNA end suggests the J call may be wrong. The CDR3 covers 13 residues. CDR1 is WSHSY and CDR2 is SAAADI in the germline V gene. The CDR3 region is CASRRDRDYEQYF. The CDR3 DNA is TGCGCCAGCAGGAGGGACAGGGACTACGAGCAGTACTTC.

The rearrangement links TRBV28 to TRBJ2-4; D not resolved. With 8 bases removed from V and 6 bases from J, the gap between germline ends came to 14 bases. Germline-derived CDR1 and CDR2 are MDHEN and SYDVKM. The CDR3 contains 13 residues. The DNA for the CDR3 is TGTGCCAGCGCCCCTAATCGGGCAAACATTCAGTACTTC. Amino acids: CASAPNRANIQYF.

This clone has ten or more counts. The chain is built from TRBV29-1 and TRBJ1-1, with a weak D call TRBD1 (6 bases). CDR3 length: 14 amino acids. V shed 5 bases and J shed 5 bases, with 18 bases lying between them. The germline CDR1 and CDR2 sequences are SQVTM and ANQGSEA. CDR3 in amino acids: CSVLSAAGATEAFF. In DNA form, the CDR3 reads TGCAGCGTTTTGTCGGCCGCAGGGGCTACTGAAGCTTTCTTT.

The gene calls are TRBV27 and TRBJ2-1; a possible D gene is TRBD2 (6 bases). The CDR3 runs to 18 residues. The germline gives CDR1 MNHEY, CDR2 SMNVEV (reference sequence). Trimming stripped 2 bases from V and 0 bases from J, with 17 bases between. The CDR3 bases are TGTGCCAGCAGTTTACGGATCGGCGGGGCCAGCTCCTACAATGAGCAGTTCTTC. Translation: CASSLRIGGASSYNEQFF.

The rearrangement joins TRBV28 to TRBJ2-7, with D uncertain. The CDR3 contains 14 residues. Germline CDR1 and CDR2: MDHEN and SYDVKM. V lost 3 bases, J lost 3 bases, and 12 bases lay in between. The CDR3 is CASSFRGRRYEQYF. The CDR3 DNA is TGTGCCAGCAGTTTCCGAGGCAGACGCTACGAGCAGTACTTC.

CDR3 loop: CASSLASGTTSYEQYF. In nucleotides, the CDR3 is TGTGCCAGCAGCTTGGCCAGTGGGACAACCTCCTACGAGCAGTACTTC. This chain joins TRBV5-4 and TRBJ2-7, with a tentative D call TRBD1 (6 bases). Germline values: CDR1 SGHNT, CDR2 YYREEE (reference sequence). Between the trimmed V and J ends, which lost 0 bases and 0 bases, there was a span of 13 bases. There are 16 residues in the CDR3.